These 31 T cell receptor beta chains share one sample of origin, sequenced in a study of cytomegalovirus exposure and HLA in healthy donors. The PCR contained 60 Vbeta and 13 Jbeta primers. Assay: immunoSEQ multiplex PCR; the TCRdb copy retains only in-frame clones and omits some. The repertoire has 130,000 to 150,000 clones, about four fifths of them found once; the top ten carry 4% to 5%. The sequencing input was PBMCs. The receptors originated from a man aged 35 to 55 in good health and CMV-seropositive.

In this sample, this clone turned up once. This sequence joins TRBV7-9 and TRBJ2-7, with D possibly matching TRBD2 (5 bases). Germline V gene data show CDR1 as SEHNR and CDR2 as FQNEAQ (reference sequence). The CDR3 runs 14 residues. V gave up 4 bases and J gave up 1 base, with 11 bases separating them. This CDR3 reads CASSSPDLSYEQYF. DNA of the CDR3: TGTGCCAGCAGCTCACCGGACTTATCCTACGAGCAGTACTTC.

The chain's CDR3 is CASSPTGDTQYF. Here the CDR3 DNA reads TGTGCCAGCAGTCCAACTGGAGATACGCAGTATTTT. The gene calls are TRBV6-5 and TRBJ2-3, with no clear D. The CDR3 covers 12 residues. Trimming removed 5 bases at V and 5 bases at J, with 8 bases between. Germline values: CDR1 MNHEY, CDR2 SVGAGI.

The genes are TRBV9 and TRBJ2-1; 10 bases agree with TRBD2. The germline V gene encodes CDR1 SGDLS and CDR2 YYNGEE. This CDR3 is 17 amino acids long. Trimming at V came to 3 bases and at J to 4 bases, leaving 10 bases not matched to a gene. The CDR3 sequence is CASSESLGLAVYNEQFF. The CDR3 DNA reads TGTGCCAGCAGCGAAAGCTTAGGACTAGCGGTATACAATGAGCAGTTCTTC. Using reference TRBV9 and TRBJ2-1 for the parts outside the CDR3, the full variable domain is DSGVTQTPKHLITATGQRVTLRCSPRSGDLSVYWYQQSLDQGLQFLIQYYNGEERAKGNILERFSAQQFPDLHSELNLSSLELGDSALYFCASSESLGLAVYNEQFFGPGTRLTVL.

This sequence joins TRBV7-7 and TRBJ2-5, with a weak D call TRBD2 (7 bases). CDR1 and CDR2 from the germline V gene are SSHAT and FNYEAQ (reference sequence). This CDR3 is built from 17 residues. Deletions cut 1 base from V and 1 base from J, with 16 bases between. CDR3 loop: CASSLGLGGGLQETQYF. CDR3 sequence (DNA): TGTGCCAGCAGCTTAGGTCTAGGGGGGGGCCTCCAAGAGACCCAGTACTTC.

The chain employs TRBV20-1 and TRBJ1-1; no definite D call. Per the germline V gene, CDR1 is DFQATT and CDR2 is SNEGSKA (reference sequence). This CDR3 region has 11 residues. V lost 3 bases, J lost 0 bases, and 2 bases lay in between. CDR3 sequence reads: CSASMNTEAFF. The CDR3 region has the DNA TGCAGTGCTAGTATGAACACTGAAGCTTTCTTT.

This clone came up a few times. This chain connects TRBV29-1 to TRBJ2-7, with 9 positions matching TRBD1. The germline V gene has CDR1 SQVTM and CDR2 ANQGSEA. V lost 4 bases, J lost 6 bases, and 4 bases stayed unmatched. This CDR3 contains 12 residues. CDR3 sequence: CSVGQGVLEQYF. The CDR3 DNA is TGCAGCGTTGGACAGGGGGTTCTCGAGCAGTACTTC.

The chain links TRBV7-2 to TRBJ1-1; no firm D call. CDR3 length: 13 residues. V dropped 5 bases and J dropped 4 bases, with 11 bases sitting between them. Germline values: CDR1 SGHTA, CDR2 FQGNSA. The CDR3 nucleotides are TGTGCCAGCAGCCGTGGAAGGAGCACTGAAGCTTTCTTT. Protein product: CASSRGRSTEAFF.

The V gene is TRBV6-1, the J gene TRBJ1-6; 8 bases match TRBD1. Germline lookup yields CDR1 MNHNS and CDR2 SASEGT. Trimming took 6 bases from V and 8 from J; bases not matched to a gene: 6. CDR3 size: 14 residues. CDR3 in amino acids: CASSAGQEYSPLHF. The CDR3 DNA reads as TGTGCCAGCAGCGCGGGACAGGAATATTCACCCCTCCACTTT.

A remark on this clone: Other nucleotide sequences in the sample specify the same CDR3. The chain joins TRBV27 to TRBJ1-1; D is unresolved. V lost 2 bases and J 1 base, leaving 8 bases between the germline ends. The CDR3 spans 14 residues. The germline V gene has CDR1 MNHEY and CDR2 SMNVEV (reference sequence). For the CDR3, the DNA is TGTGCCAGCAGTTTACTGGGAGGGAACACTGAAGCTTTCTTT. It specifies CASSLLGGNTEAFF.

J is TRBJ2-7 and V is TRBV7-9, with 11 positions matching TRBD1. The V and J ends lost 5 bases and 4 bases, in that order; junction bases with no gene match: 7. The CDR3 is 15 amino acids. Germline CDR1 reads SEHNR; CDR2 reads FQNEAQ (reference sequence). CDR3 amino acids: CASSPGQGAEYEQYF. The CDR3 DNA reads as TGTGCCAGCAGCCCCGGACAGGGGGCGGAATACGAGCAGTACTTC.

The chain employs TRBV7-2 and TRBJ2-1, with 9 nucleotides matching TRBD1. This CDR3 is 14 amino acids long. Unmatched junction bases numbered 3, after V lost 5 bases and J lost 4 bases. In germline, CDR1 is SGHTA, CDR2 FQGNSA. DNA for the CDR3: TGTGCCAGCAGCCCCGGGACAGGGTACAATGAGCAGTTCTTC. Its protein is CASSPGTGYNEQFF.

This chain links TRBV9 with TRBJ1-1; D might be TRBD1 (6 bases). V lost 3 bases, J lost 1 base, and 10 bases lay in between. Germline values: CDR1 SGDLS, CDR2 YYNGEE. This CDR3 region has 14 residues. CDR3 amino acids: CASSGGGANTEAFF. In nucleotides, the CDR3 is TGTGCCAGCAGCGGAGGGGGGGCGAACACTGAAGCTTTCTTT. Looking up the rest from reference TRBV9 and TRBJ1-1 gives the full variable domain: DSGVTQTPKHLITATGQRVTLRCSPRSGDLSVYWYQQSLDQGLQFLIQYYNGEERAKGNILERFSAQQFPDLHSELNLSSLELGDSALYFCASSGGGANTEAFFGQGTRLTVV.

CDR3 sequence (DNA): TGTGCCAGCACCCGGACAGGGGGATTTTACGATGAGCAGTTCTTC. Protein product: CASTRTGGFYDEQFF. The chain joins TRBV7-9 to TRBJ2-1; 10 bases match TRBD1. V was pared by 7 bases and J by 8 bases, with 11 bases of the junction left unmatched. This CDR3 is built from 15 residues. Per the germline V gene, CDR1 is SEHNR and CDR2 is FQNEAQ (reference sequence).

In its sample, this clone was seen once. The genes are TRBV7-9 and TRBJ2-7; 7 nucleotides align to TRBD1. CDR1 is SEHNR, CDR2 FQNEAQ, per germline (reference sequence). The CDR3 contains 15 residues. V lost 4 bases to trimming and J lost 2 bases; unmatched junction nucleotides: 8. The CDR3 loop is CASSSRDRLTYEQYF. In DNA, the CDR3 is TGTGCCAGCAGCTCCCGGGACAGACTAACCTACGAGCAGTACTTC.

The V gene is TRBV6-6, the J gene TRBJ1-4; D perhaps matches TRBD1 (6 bases). The V gene's germline CDR1 is MNHNY and CDR2 SVGAGI (reference sequence). Trimming left V 6 bases short and J 1 base short, with 6 bases between. The CDR3 contains 13 residues. CDR3 sequence reads: CASRDRTNEKLFF. The CDR3 nucleotides are TGTGCCAGCAGGGACAGAACTAATGAAAAACTGTTTTTT.

CDR3: CASSLTGGSNQPQHF. The CDR3 DNA sequence: TGTGCCAGCTCACTGACAGGGGGGAGCAATCAGCCCCAGCATTTT. V usage is TRBV18 and J usage is TRBJ1-5; TRBD1 aligns across 9 bases. CDR1 is KGHSH and CDR2 is LQKENI in the germline V gene. This CDR3 has 15 amino acids. Germline trimming cut 4 bases from V and 1 base from J; bases unmatched to any gene: 2.

The chain has TRBV7-2 and TRBJ1-1; D gene ambiguous. The germline CDR1 and CDR2 sequences are SGHTA and FQGNSA. This CDR3 comprises 15 residues. V was trimmed by 2 bases and J by 2 bases, leaving 12 bases between them. CDR3 loop: CASSLLLVGNTEAFF. DNA of the CDR3: TGTGCCAGCAGCTTATTGTTGGTCGGTAACACTGAAGCTTTCTTT.

V and J are TRBV6-5 and TRBJ1-6, with TRBD1 matching 7 bases. This CDR3 comprises 14 residues. Per germline, CDR1 MNHEY and CDR2 SVGAGI. Trimming removed 4 bases from V and 9 bases from J; junction bases left unmatched: 6. CDR3 loop: CASSSYRQGSPLHF. The CDR3 DNA is TGTGCCAGCAGTTCCTACAGACAGGGTTCACCCCTCCACTTT.

The V gene is TRBV30, the J gene TRBJ2-5, with D perhaps TRBD1 (8 bases). Germline lookup yields CDR1 GTSNPN and CDR2 SVGIG (reference sequence). Between the trimmed V and J ends, which lost 2 bases and 9 bases, there was a span of 25 bases. This CDR3 region has 16 residues. The CDR3 coding sequence is TGTGCCTGGAGTCCCGCGACAGGGGAGGGGTTGGGGGCCCAGTACTTC. It encodes CAWSPATGEGLGAQYF.

This chain uses TRBV18 with TRBJ2-1, with 10 positions matching TRBD2. The V gene's germline CDR1 is KGHSH and CDR2 LQKENI. V dropped 4 bases and J dropped 0; count of bases not matched to a gene: 3. The CDR3 extends over 16 amino acids. The CDR3 region is CASSRPSGGSYNEQFF. In DNA form, the CDR3 reads TGTGCCAGCTCACGACCTAGCGGGGGCTCCTACAATGAGCAGTTCTTC. The whole variable domain, remainder taken from reference TRBV18 and TRBJ2-1, is NAGVMQNPRHLVRRRGQEARLRCSPMKGHSHVYWYRQLPEEGLKFMVYLQKENIIDESGMPKERFSAEFPKEGPSILRIQQVVRGDSAAYFCASSRPSGGSYNEQFFGPGTRLTVL.

The V and J genes are TRBV14 and TRBJ2-4; 7 nucleotides align to TRBD2. The germline gives CDR1 SGHDN, CDR2 FVKESK. V lost 1 base and J lost 13; bases outside the gene matches: 4. The CDR3 extends over 12 amino acids. The DNA of the CDR3 is TGTGCCAGCAGCCAAGGACTAGCTCAGCAGTACTTC. Translated: CASSQGLAQQYF.

This rearrangement joins TRBV13 to TRBJ2-5, with TRBD1 matching over 11 bases. In germline, CDR1 is PRHDT, CDR2 FYEKMQ (reference sequence). CDR3 size: 16 residues. After removal of 6 bases from V and 3 bases from J, the junction contained 9 bases not matched to a gene. CDR3 sequence: CASRPRGDRGEETQYF. The CDR3 DNA reads as TGTGCCAGCAGGCCTCGGGGGGACAGGGGGGAAGAGACCCAGTACTTC.

V usage is TRBV14 and J usage is TRBJ1-1, with 8 bases fitting TRBD1. Germline V lookup: CDR1 SGHDN, CDR2 FVKESK. The junction had 9 bases not matched to a gene; V was cut back by 4 bases and J by 5 bases. CDR3 length: 15 residues. The CDR3 region has the DNA TGTGCCAGCAGCCCCCGGACAGGGAGAAGGACTGAAGCTTTCTTT. Protein: CASSPRTGRRTEAFF. Looking up the rest from reference TRBV14 and TRBJ1-1 gives the full variable domain: EAGVTQFPSHSVIEKGQTVTLRCDPISGHDNLYWYRRVMGKEIKFLLHFVKESKQDESGMPNNRFLAERTGGTYSTLKVQPAELEDSGVYFCASSPRTGRRTEAFFGQGTRLTVV.

The V and J genes are TRBV10-1 and TRBJ2-1; D possibly corresponds to TRBD2 (5 bases). CDR1 and CDR2 (germline): WNHNN, SYGVQD (reference sequence). The V gene lost 2 bases and the J gene lost 8 bases, with 16 bases spanning the gap. The CDR3 runs 15 residues. DNA of the CDR3: TGCGCCAGCAGTGAGGAGAGGGTAGAGGACGATGAGCAGTTCTTC. Encoded protein: CASSEERVEDDEQFF.

The V and J genes are TRBV2 and TRBJ1-5; D ambiguous. There are 14 residues in the CDR3. Germline V gene lookup returns CDR1 SNHLY and CDR2 FYNNEI. V lost 6 bases and J lost 0, with 9 bases in between. CDR3 in amino acids: CASRAGYSNQPQHF. The CDR3 coding sequence is TGTGCCAGCAGGGCGGGTTATAGCAATCAGCCCCAGCATTTT.

This clone appeared once. CDR3 nucleotide sequence: TGTGCCAGCAGTTTTCCGGACTACTCCGATGAGCAGTTCTTC. This encodes CASSFPDYSDEQFF. V gene TRBV7-9 combines with J gene TRBJ2-1, with a weak D call TRBD2 (6 bases). Germline values: CDR1 SEHNR, CDR2 FQNEAQ (reference sequence). CDR3 length: 14 residues. Trimming stripped 6 bases from V and 8 bases from J, with 17 bases between.

A word on this clone: The junction departs from the called germline gene at one end, perhaps through a read error. The same CDR3 also results from other DNA sequences found in this sample. This chain uses TRBV7-9 with TRBJ2-7; D call uncertain. Germline loops: CDR1 SEHNR, CDR2 FQNEAQ (reference sequence). This CDR3 has 13 amino acids. CDR3 bases: TGTTCCAGCAGCTTAGGCAGCTCCTACGAGCAGTACTTC. It translates to CSSSLGSSYEQYF.

Remarks on this clone: Other nucleotide sequences in the sample specify the same CDR3. The J gene is TRBJ1-6, the V gene TRBV27, with D maybe TRBD1 (5 bases). Germline CDR1 MNHEY, CDR2 SMNVEV (reference sequence). The CDR3 is 15 residues long. Trimming shortened V by 5 bases and J by 0 bases, and 8 bases separated the two germline ends. The CDR3 nucleotides are TGTGCCAGCAGTCCAGGGTCCTCCTATAATTCACCCCTCCACTTT. Translating it yields CASSPGSSYNSPLHF.

This clone was observed once. V gene TRBV9 combines with J gene TRBJ2-5; 7 bases agree with TRBD1. The CDR3 consists of 13 residues. The germline gives CDR1 SGDLS, CDR2 YYNGEE. V lost 3 bases to trimming and J lost 5 bases; unmatched junction nucleotides: 4. DNA for the CDR3: TGTGCCAGCAGCGCCCGACAGGGCGAGACCCAGTACTTC. It yields the protein CASSARQGETQYF. Filled out from reference TRBV9 and TRBJ2-5, the complete variable domain reads DSGVTQTPKHLITATGQRVTLRCSPRSGDLSVYWYQQSLDQGLQFLIQYYNGEERAKGNILERFSAQQFPDLHSELNLSSLELGDSALYFCASSARQGETQYFGPGTRLLVL.

V and J are TRBV6-5 and TRBJ1-2; D not resolved. CDR3 length equals 13 residues. With 2 bases removed from V and 5 bases from J, the gap between germline ends came to 9 bases. Germline CDR1 is MNHEY and CDR2 is SVGAGI. CDR3 protein: CASSYRTGYGYTF. CDR3 sequence (DNA): TGTGCCAGCAGTTACCGGACGGGGTATGGCTACACCTTC.

This chain's CDR3 is CASSPWDRGTDTQYF. CDR3 bases: TGTGCCAGTAGTCCCTGGGACAGGGGCACAGATACGCAGTATTTT. The J gene is TRBJ2-3, the V gene TRBV19; 9 bases fit TRBD1. Germline V gives CDR1 LNHDA, CDR2 SQIVND (reference sequence). The CDR3 is 15 residues long. After removal of 5 bases from V and 1 base from J, the junction contained 4 bases not matched to a gene.